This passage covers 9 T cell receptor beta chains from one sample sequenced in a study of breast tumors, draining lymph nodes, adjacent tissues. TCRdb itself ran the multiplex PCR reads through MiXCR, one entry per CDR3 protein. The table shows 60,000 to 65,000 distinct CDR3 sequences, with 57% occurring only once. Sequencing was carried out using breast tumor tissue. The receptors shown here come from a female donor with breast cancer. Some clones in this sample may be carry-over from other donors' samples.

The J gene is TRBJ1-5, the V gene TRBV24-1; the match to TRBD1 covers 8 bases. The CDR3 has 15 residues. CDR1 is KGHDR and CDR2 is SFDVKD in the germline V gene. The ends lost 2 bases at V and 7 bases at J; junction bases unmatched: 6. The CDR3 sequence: CATSDSQGAKQPQHF. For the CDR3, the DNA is TGTGCCACCAGTGATTCGCAGGGGGCAAAACAGCCCCAGCATTTT.

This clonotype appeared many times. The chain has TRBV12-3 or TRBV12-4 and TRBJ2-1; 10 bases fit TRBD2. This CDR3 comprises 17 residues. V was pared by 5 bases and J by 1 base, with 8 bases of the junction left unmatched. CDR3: CASSPRLAGLSYNEQFF. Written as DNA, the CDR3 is TGTGCCAGCAGTCCACGACTAGCGGGTCTTTCCTACAATGAGCAGTTCTTC.

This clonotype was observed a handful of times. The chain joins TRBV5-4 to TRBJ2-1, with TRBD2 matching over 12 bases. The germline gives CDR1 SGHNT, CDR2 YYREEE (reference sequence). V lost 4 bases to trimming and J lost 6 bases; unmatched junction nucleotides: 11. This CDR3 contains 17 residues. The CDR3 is CASSLAPSGGGGNEQFF. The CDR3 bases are TGTGCCAGCAGCCTGGCCCCTAGCGGGGGGGGGGGCAATGAGCAGTTCTTC.

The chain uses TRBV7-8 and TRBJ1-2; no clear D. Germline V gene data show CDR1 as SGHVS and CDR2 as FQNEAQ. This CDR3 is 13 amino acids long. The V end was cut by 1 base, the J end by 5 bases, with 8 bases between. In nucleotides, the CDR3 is TGTGCCAGCAGCTTAGGGTTGGGGTATGGCTACACCTTC. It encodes CASSLGLGYGYTF. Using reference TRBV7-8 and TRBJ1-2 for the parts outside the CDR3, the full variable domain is GAGVSQSPRYKVAKRGQDVALRCDPISGHVSLFWYQQALGQGPEFLTYFQNEAQLDKSGLPSDRFFAERPEGSVSTLKIQRTQQEDSAVYLCASSLGLGYGYTFGSGTRLTVV.

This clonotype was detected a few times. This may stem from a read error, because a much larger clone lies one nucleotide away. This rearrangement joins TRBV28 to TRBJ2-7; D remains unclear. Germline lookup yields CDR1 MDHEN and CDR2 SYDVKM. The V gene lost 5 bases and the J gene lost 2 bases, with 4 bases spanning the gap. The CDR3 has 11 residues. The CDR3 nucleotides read TGTGCCAGCAGTGAAGCCTACGAGCAGTACTTC. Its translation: CASSEAYEQYF.

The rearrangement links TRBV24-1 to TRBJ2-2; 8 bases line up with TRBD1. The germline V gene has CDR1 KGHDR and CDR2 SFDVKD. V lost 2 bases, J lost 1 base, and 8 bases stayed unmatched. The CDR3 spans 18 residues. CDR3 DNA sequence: TGTGCCACCAGTGATTCGTCTCGGACAGGGCTGAACACCGGGGAGCTGTTTTTT. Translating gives CATSDSSRTGLNTGELFF.

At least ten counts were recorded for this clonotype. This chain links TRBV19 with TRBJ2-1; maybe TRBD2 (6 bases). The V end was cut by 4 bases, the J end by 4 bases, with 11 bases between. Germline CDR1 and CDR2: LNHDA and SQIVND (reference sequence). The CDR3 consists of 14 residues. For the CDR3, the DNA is TGTGCCAGTAGTAGAGGACTATCTTACAATGAGCAGTTCTTC. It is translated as CASSRGLSYNEQFF. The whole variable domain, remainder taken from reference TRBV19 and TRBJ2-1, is DGGITQSPKYLFRKEGQNVTLSCEQNLNHDAMYWYRQDPGQGLRLIYYSQIVNDFQKGDIAEGYSVSREKKESFPLTVTSAQKNPTAFYLCASSRGLSYNEQFFGPGTRLTVL.

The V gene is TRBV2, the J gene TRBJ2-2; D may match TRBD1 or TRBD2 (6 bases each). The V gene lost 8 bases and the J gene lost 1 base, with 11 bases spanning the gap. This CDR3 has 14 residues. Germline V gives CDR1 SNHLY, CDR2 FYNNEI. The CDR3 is CASGGTRNTGELFF. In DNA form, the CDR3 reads TGTGCCAGCGGAGGGACAAGGAACACCGGGGAGCTGTTTTTT.

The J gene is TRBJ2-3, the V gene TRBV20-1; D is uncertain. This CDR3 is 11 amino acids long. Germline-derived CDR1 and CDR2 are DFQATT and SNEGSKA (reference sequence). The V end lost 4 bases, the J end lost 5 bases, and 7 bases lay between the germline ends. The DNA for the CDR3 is TGCAGTGCTACGCTGAAAGATACGCAGTATTTT. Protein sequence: CSATLKDTQYF.